This T cell receptor beta chain originates from a study of shared clonotypes between healthy human individuals. The table lists this clone with many counts. Using immunoSEQ multiplex PCR, the repertoire was profiled, and TCRdb retains in-frame clones only, with some absent. The data hold around 1,000,000 clones, with roughly 80% observed a single time. This sequence originates from a man younger than 35 in good health. Some clones in this sample may be carry-over from other donors' samples. The sample consisted of memory CD4+ T cells from PBMCs. The subset was: CD45RA-negative fraction.

The CDR3 sequence is CASLDGLAYYEQYF. The CDR3 region has the DNA TGTGCCAGCCTGGATGGACTGGCCTACTACGAGCAGTACTTC. The chain couples TRBV6-1 to TRBJ2-7; TRBD2 might be the D (5 bases). CDR3 length: 14 residues. Germline CDR1 is MNHNS and CDR2 is SASEGT. The V and J ends lost 8 bases and 3 bases respectively, with 17 bases between them.